Listed below are T cell receptor beta chains from one sample, sequenced in a study of OX40 agonist ivuxolimab in advanced cancers. Generated by immunoSEQ multiplex PCR, the TCRdb table keeps only in-frame clones and is missing some. The sample contains about 120,000 clones, around nine tenths of which appear only once. The sequenced sample was CD4+ or CD8+ T cells sorted from blood, obtained in a trial of the OX40 agonist ivuxolimab. These receptors all stem from an adult with an advanced solid tumor such as melanoma, head and neck, liver or kidney cancer. Each CDR3 is given with its conserved first and last residue. D genes are given only for firm matches. Size values are once, few and many counts, or a class for expanded clones, and some rows have none.

J,V,D,length,size,CDR3,DNA
TRBJ1-1,TRBV30,.,14,.,CAWRPGLMNTEAFF,TGTGCCTGGAGACCCGGACTGATGAACACTGAAGCTTTCTTT
TRBJ1-1,TRBV18,.,16,.,CASSRDRMVLNTEAFF,TGTGCCAGCTCACGAGACAGGATGGTTTTGAACACTGAAGCTTTCTTT
TRBJ1-2,TRBV6-5,TRBD1,14,.,CASSYGQGARGYTF,TGTGCCAGCAGTTACGGTCAGGGGGCGCGGGGCTACACCTTC
TRBJ2-5,TRBV27,TRBD2,15,.,CASSASGRASETQYF,TGTGCCAGCAGCGCTAGCGGGAGGGCCTCAGAGACCCAGTACTTC
TRBJ2-1,TRBV6-1,TRBD2,15,few,CASSPGTSGRFEQFF,TGTGCCAGCAGCCCCGGGACTAGCGGGAGATTCGAGCAGTTCTTC
TRBJ1-1,TRBV10-3,TRBD1,15,.,CAITRGQDVNTEAFF,TGTGCCATCACCCGAGGACAGGACGTGAACACTGAAGCTTTCTTT
TRBJ2-7,TRBV6-6,.,14,.,CASRRAGGFYEQYF,TGTGCCAGCAGGAGGGCAGGGGGGTTCTACGAGCAGTACTTC
TRBJ2-3,TRBV5-1,.,14,.,CASSFTLRTDTQYF,TGCGCCAGCAGCTTTACACTACGCACAGATACGCAGTATTTT
TRBJ2-3,TRBV4-2,TRBD1,14,.,CASSQGQNTDTQYF,TGTGCCAGCAGCCAGGGACAGAACACAGATACGCAGTATTTT
TRBJ1-1,TRBV6-1,.,15,.,CASSSLPTEDTEAFF,TGTGCCAGCAGTTCACTCCCCACTGAGGACACTGAAGCTTTCTTT
TRBJ2-3,TRBV6-5,.,13,.,CASTTRREDTQYF,TGTGCCAGCACCACCCGAAGGGAGGATACGCAGTATTTT
TRBJ2-2,TRBV30,.,16,.,CAWSPDGAFNAGELFF,TGTGCCTGGAGTCCGGATGGGGCCTTCAACGCCGGGGAGCTGTTTTTT
TRBJ1-6,TRBV10-3,TRBD1,13,few,CATRDRENSPLHF,TGTGCCACCCGGGACAGGGAGAATTCACCCCTCCACTTT
TRBJ1-3,TRBV2,.,16,.,CASSEGSGRSGNTIYF,TGTGCCAGCAGTGAAGGAAGCGGGCGATCTGGAAACACCATATATTTT
TRBJ2-2,TRBV5-1,.,15,.,CASMVGVTNTGELFF,TGCGCCAGCATGGTAGGGGTCACGAACACCGGGGAGCTGTTTTTT
TRBJ2-1,TRBV5-1,.,13,.,CASSASVVHEQFF,TGCGCCAGCAGCGCGTCAGTCGTTCATGAGCAGTTCTTC
TRBJ1-2,TRBV6-1,TRBD1,13,.,CASTRQGNYGYTF,TGTGCCAGCACCAGACAGGGTAACTATGGCTACACCTTC
TRBJ2-7,TRBV2,.,14,.,CASRPGAGAYEQYF,TGTGCCAGCAGACCCGGGGCAGGTGCCTACGAGCAGTACTTC
TRBJ1-2,TRBV5-1,TRBD1,14,.,CASSLGQGVSGYTF,TGCGCCAGCAGCTTAGGACAGGGGGTATCGGGCTACACCTTC
TRBJ1-4,TRBV28,.,15,.,CASSPPGHRNEKLFF,TGTGCCAGCAGTCCTCCGGGACACCGTAATGAAAAACTGTTTTTT
TRBJ2-1,TRBV10-3,.,13,.,CAISESAGNEQFF,TGTGCCATCAGTGAGTCGGCCGGCAATGAGCAGTTCTTC
TRBJ1-1,TRBV29-1,TRBD1,16,.,CSVMIRGRVSNTEAFF,TGCAGCGTTATGATCAGGGGGCGCGTATCGAACACTGAAGCTTTCTTT
TRBJ2-3,TRBV6-1,.,18,once,CASSARLAGQPITDTQYF,TGTGCCAGCAGTGCCCGACTGGCGGGCCAGCCTATCACAGATACGCAGTATTTT
TRBJ2-1,TRBV4-1,TRBD2,18,.,CASSRGTSGLGSFNEQFF,TGCGCCAGCAGCCGAGGGACTAGCGGTTTGGGTTCCTTCAATGAGCAGTTCTTC
TRBJ2-4,TRBV19,TRBD1,14,once,CASSPRQGEDIQYF,TGTGCCAGTAGTCCACGACAGGGGGAAGACATTCAGTACTTC
TRBJ1-2,TRBV7-2,.,15,once,CASSFKSGTPSGYTF,TGTGCCAGCAGCTTCAAATCCGGGACACCCTCGGGCTACACCTTC
TRBJ2-7,TRBV2,TRBD1,15,.,CASRDDRGKTYEQYF,TGTGCCAGCAGGGACGACAGGGGTAAAACCTACGAGCAGTACTTC
TRBJ1-1,TRBV4-3,TRBD1,16,.,CASSRKLTGLTTEAFF,TGCGCCAGCAGCCGAAAACTGACAGGGTTGACCACTGAAGCTTTCTTT
TRBJ2-1,TRBV9,TRBD2,15,.,CASSVEASGESEQFF,TGTGCCAGCAGCGTAGAGGCTAGCGGGGAAAGTGAGCAGTTCTTC
TRBJ1-1,TRBV6-5,.,12,.,CASSQTGTEAFF,TGTGCCAGCAGTCAAACAGGAACTGAAGCTTTCTTT
TRBJ2-2,TRBV27,TRBD2,17,.,CASSELALGLRVGELFF,TGTGCCAGCAGCGAACTAGCGTTAGGCCTAAGGGTCGGGGAGCTGTTTTTT